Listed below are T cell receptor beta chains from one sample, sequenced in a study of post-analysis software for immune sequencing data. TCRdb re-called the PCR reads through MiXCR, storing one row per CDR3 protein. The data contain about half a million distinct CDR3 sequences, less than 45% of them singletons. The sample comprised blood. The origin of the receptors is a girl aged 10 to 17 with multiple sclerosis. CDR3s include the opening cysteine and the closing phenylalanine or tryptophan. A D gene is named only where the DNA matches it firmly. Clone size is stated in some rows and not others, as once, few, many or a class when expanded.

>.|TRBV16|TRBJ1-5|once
CASSQVDSNQPQHF
TGTGCCAGCAGCCAAGTAGACAGCAATCAGCCCCAGCATTTT
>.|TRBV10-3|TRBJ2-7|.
CAISEGFSSSNEQYF
TGTGCCATCAGTGAGGGATTTAGCTCCTCCAATGAGCAGTACTTC
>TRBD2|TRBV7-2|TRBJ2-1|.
CASSLDLGLSNEQFF
TGTGCCAGCAGCTTAGATCTGGGACTATCCAATGAGCAGTTCTTC
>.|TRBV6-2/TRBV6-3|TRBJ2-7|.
CASSYSMGAKGREQYF
TGTGCCAGCAGTTACTCGATGGGAGCCAAAGGGCGCGAGCAGTACTTC
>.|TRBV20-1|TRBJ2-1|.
CSARRLVADEQFF
TGCAGTGCTAGACGGCTAGTCGCGGATGAGCAGTTCTTC
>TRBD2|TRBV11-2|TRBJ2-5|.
CASSLDGTKQETQYF
TGTGCCAGCAGCTTAGATGGGACTAAGCAAGAGACCCAGTACTTC
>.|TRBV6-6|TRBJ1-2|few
CASSLADPGYTF
TGTGCCAGCAGTTTAGCAGACCCTGGCTACACCTTC
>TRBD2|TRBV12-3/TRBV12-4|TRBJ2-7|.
CANSLGLASYEQYF
TGTGCCAACAGCCTGGGACTAGCCTCCTACGAGCAGTACTTC
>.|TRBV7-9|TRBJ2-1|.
CASSLARAQQFF
TGTGCCAGCAGCTTAGCACGGGCCCAGCAGTTCTTC
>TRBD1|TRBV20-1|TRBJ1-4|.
CSASTGRSTNEKLFF
TGCAGTGCTTCGACAGGGAGATCAACTAATGAAAAGCTGTTTTTT
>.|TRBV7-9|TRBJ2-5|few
CASSFQRLSPVQETQYF
TGTGCCAGCAGCTTCCAAAGACTTAGTCCCGTTCAAGAGACCCAGTACTTC
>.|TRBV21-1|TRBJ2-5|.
CASSKEMVQETQYF
TGTGCCAGCAGCAAAGAGATGGTCCAAGAGACCCAGTACTTC
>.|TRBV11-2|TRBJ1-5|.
CASRPGGGSNQPQHF
TGTGCCAGCAGACCGGGGGGGGGTAGCAATCAGCCCCAGCATTTT
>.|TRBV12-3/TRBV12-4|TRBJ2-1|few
CASSLGLGGEFF
TGTGCCAGCAGTTTAGGTTTAGGGGGGGAGTTCTTC
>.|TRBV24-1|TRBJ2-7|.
CATSGYRGEQYF
TGTGCCACCAGTGGTTATAGGGGCGAGCAGTACTTC
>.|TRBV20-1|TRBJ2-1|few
CSASRGNLFF
TGCAGTGCTAGTAGGGGTAATCTGTTCTTC
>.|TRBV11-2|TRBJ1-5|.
CAGSPSDGTNQPQHF
TGTGCCGGCAGCCCCTCCGACGGGACGAATCAGCCCCAGCATTTT
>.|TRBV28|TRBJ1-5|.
CASSLRGARGQPQHF
TGTGCCAGCAGTTTACGGGGGGCAAGGGGTCAGCCCCAGCATTTT
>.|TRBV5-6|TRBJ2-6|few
CASSWNGRSGANVLTF
TGTGCCAGCAGTTGGAACGGACGCTCTGGGGCCAACGTCCTGACTTTC
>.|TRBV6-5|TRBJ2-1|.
CASSRLVGDNEQFF
TGTGCCAGCAGTCGACTAGTGGGAGATAATGAGCAGTTCTTC
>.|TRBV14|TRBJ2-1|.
CASSQGTTKEFF
TGTGCCAGCAGCCAAGGGACCACCAAAGAGTTCTTC
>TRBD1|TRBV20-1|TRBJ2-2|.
CSAGQGAYTGELFF
TGCAGTGCTGGACAGGGGGCATACACCGGGGAGCTGTTTTTT
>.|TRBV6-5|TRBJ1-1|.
CASSRTIRDQAFF
TGTGCCAGCAGCAGAACGATCCGGGACCAAGCTTTCTTT
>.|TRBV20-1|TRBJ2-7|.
CSASIRPYEQYF
TGCAGTGCTAGTATCCGGCCCTACGAGCAGTACTTC
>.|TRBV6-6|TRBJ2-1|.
CASSLGQLVSYNEQFF
TGTGCCAGCAGTCTTGGACAGCTCGTCTCCTACAATGAGCAGTTCTTC
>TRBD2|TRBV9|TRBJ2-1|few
CASSVTSGREGEQFF
TGTGCCAGCAGCGTAACTAGCGGGAGAGAAGGCGAGCAGTTCTTC
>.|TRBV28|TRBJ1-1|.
CASSFSGKRGEAFF
TGTGCCAGCAGTTTTTCAGGGAAGAGGGGTGAAGCTTTCTTT
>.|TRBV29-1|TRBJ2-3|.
CSVVGDTQYF
TGCAGCGTTGTCGGAGATACGCAGTATTTT
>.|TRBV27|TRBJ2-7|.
CASSSAGTHEQYF
TGTGCCAGCAGTTCGGCAGGCACCCACGAGCAGTACTTC
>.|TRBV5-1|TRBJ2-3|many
CASSLDSSTDTQYF
TGTGCCAGCAGCTTAGACTCGAGCACAGATACGCAGTATTTT
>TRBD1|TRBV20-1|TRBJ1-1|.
CSARPGQRNTEAFF
TGCAGTGCTAGACCGGGACAGAGGAACACTGAAGCTTTCTTT
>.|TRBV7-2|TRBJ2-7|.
CASSLAGGRDEQYF
TGTGCCAGCAGCTTAGCTGGTGGACGGGACGAGCAGTACTTC
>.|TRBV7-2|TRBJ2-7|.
CASSVVYEQYF
TGTGCCAGCAGCGTCGTGTACGAGCAGTACTTC
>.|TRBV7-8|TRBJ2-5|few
CASSYYRARQETQYF
TGTGCCAGCAGCTACTATCGGGCTCGCCAAGAGACCCAGTACTTC
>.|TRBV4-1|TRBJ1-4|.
CASKTKGGNEKLFF
TGCGCCAGCAAGACGAAGGGGGGGAATGAAAAACTGTTTTTT
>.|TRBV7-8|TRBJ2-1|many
CASTSRETYNEQFF
TGTGCCAGCACGTCACGGGAAACCTACAATGAGCAGTTCTTC
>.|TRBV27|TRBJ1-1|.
CASSFRFLTEAFF
TGTGCCAGCAGTTTCCGATTCTTGACTGAAGCTTTCTTT
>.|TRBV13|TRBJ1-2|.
CASSFGRVFRRDYGYTF
TGTGCCAGCAGCTTCGGCAGGGTATTCCGGAGGGACTATGGCTACACCTTC
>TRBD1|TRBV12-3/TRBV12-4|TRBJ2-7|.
CASSSSAGGYEQYF
TGTGCCAGCAGTTCATCTGCAGGGGGCTACGAGCAGTACTTC
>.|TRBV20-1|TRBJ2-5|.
CSARVTGTRGLETQYF
TGCAGTGCTAGAGTGACAGGGACGCGGGGCCTCGAGACCCAGTACTTC
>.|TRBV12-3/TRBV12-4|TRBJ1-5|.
CASSLSGSGGGAQHF
TGTGCCAGCAGTTTATCGGGGTCAGGAGGGGGGGCCCAGCATTTT
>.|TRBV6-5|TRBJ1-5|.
CASSRTVGGVQPQHF
TGTGCCAGCAGCCGAACCGTGGGGGGCGTTCAGCCCCAGCATTTT
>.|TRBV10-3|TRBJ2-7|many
CAISVGHIGAEQYF
TGTGCCATCAGTGTCGGCCATATTGGAGCCGAGCAGTACTTC
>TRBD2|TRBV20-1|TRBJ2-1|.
CSARDQLLAGENEQFF
TGCAGTGCTAGAGATCAATTACTAGCGGGAGAAAATGAGCAGTTCTTC
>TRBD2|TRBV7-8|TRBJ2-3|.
CASSSTSGRSTDTQYF
TGTGCCAGCAGCTCCACTAGCGGGAGGAGCACAGATACGCAGTATTTT
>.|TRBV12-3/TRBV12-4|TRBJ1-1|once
CASSFSSGTEAFF
TGTGCCAGCAGTTTCAGTAGTGGAACTGAAGCTTTCTTT
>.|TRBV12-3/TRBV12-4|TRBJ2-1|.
CASSLSGDYEQFF
TGTGCCAGCAGTTTATCGGGAGACTACGAGCAGTTCTTC
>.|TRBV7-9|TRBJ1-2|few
CASSLGKDRRYGYTF
TGTGCCAGCAGCTTAGGGAAGGACCGCCGCTATGGCTACACCTTC
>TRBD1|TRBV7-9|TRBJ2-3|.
CASSPLDRVDTQYF
TGTGCCAGCAGCCCTCTCGACAGGGTAGATACGCAGTATTTT
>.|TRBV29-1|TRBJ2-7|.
CSVVAEISYEQYF
TGCAGCGTCGTGGCAGAAATTTCCTACGAGCAGTACTTC
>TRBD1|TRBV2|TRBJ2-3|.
CASRIQGAGTDTQYF
TGTGCCAGCAGAATTCAGGGGGCCGGAACAGATACGCAGTATTTT
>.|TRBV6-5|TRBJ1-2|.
CASWDPLGYTF
TGTGCCAGCTGGGACCCTCTCGGCTACACCTTC
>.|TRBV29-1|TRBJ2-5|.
CSVVDWDYQETQYF
TGCAGCGTTGTGGACTGGGACTACCAAGAGACCCAGTACTTC
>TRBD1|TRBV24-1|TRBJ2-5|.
CATSDSGGRQYF
TGTGCCACCAGTGATTCAGGGGGTCGACAGTACTTC